This TCR beta chain was found in a study of cytomegalovirus exposure and HLA in healthy donors. Study-wide results and limits: A later analysis showed HLA-associated TCR beta chains outstripping equally common others in clonal expansion. Presence/absence analyses rested on an assumption that sequencing depth was roughly uniform across donors.

A word on this clone: Its target is not known.

PCR used 60 Vbeta primers and 13 Jbeta primers. Clones were sequenced by immunoSEQ multiplex PCR, and TCRdb holds only the in-frame ones, with some missing. The sample holds around 150,000 clones, 60% to 80% seen once. The TCR originated in a male donor in good health and CMV-seronegative. What was sequenced was PBMCs.

CDR3 in amino acids: CASSLDRAGNQPQHF. The CDR3 region has the DNA TGTGCCAGCAGCTTAGACAGGGCGGGCAATCAGCCCCAGCATTTT. This sequence joins TRBV7-8 and TRBJ1-5, with D perhaps matching TRBD1 (6 bases). The CDR3 has 15 residues. V shed 1 base and J shed 2 bases, with 9 bases lying between them. The germline V gene has CDR1 SGHVS and CDR2 FQNEAQ.